Below, 22 T cell receptor beta chains from the same sample are listed, as sequenced in a study of blood T cell repertoires in COVID-19. Here immunoSEQ multiplex PCR was the method, and the copy in TCRdb shows in-frame clones only, minus some. The sample has approximately 50,000 clones, more than 90% seen once. Sequencing was carried out using peripheral blood. These receptors were collected from a man between 45 and 60 years old with active COVID-19.

The V and J genes are TRBV5-4 and TRBJ1-1; TRBD1 matches at 7 bases. Germline V gene sequence: CDR1 SGHNT, CDR2 YYREEE (reference sequence). After removal of 1 base from V and 11 bases from J, the junction contained 8 bases not matched to a gene. The CDR3 covers 13 residues. The DNA for the CDR3 is TGTGCCAGCAGCTTGTCAGGGGGGACTGGGGCTTTCTTT. Encoded protein: CASSLSGGTGAFF.

This clone has just one count. The chain is built from TRBV5-6 and TRBJ1-5; weak D call: TRBD1 (5 bases). CDR1 and CDR2 (germline): SGHDT, YYEEEE. This CDR3 is built from 15 residues. V lost 8 bases and J 6 bases, leaving 21 bases between the germline ends. DNA of the CDR3: TGTGCCAGTACTTCCACCGGGGGTAGCGGTCAGCCCCAGCATTTT. This translates into CASTSTGGSGQPQHF.

The chain employs TRBV2 and TRBJ2-5; D ambiguous. Germline V gene data show CDR1 as SNHLY and CDR2 as FYNNEI. The V gene lost 5 bases and the J gene lost 3 bases, with 10 bases spanning the gap. This CDR3 spans 13 amino acids. The CDR3 nucleotides are TGTGCCAGCAGTTCGGGTAGGAAAGAGACCCAGTACTTC. Protein: CASSSGRKETQYF.

V and J are TRBV5-8 and TRBJ1-1; D remains ambiguous. Germline V gives CDR1 SGHTS, CDR2 YDEGEE. The CDR3 length is 13 residues. V lost 2 bases, J lost 1 base, and 6 bases lay in between. This chain's CDR3 is CASSFNKNTEAFF. The CDR3, as DNA: TGTGCCAGCAGCTTTAACAAGAACACTGAAGCTTTCTTT.

V gene TRBV5-6 combines with J gene TRBJ1-2, with 7 bases fitting TRBD1. The CDR3 is made up of 15 amino acids. V dropped 6 bases and J dropped 6; count of bases not matched to a gene: 14. The germline V gene has CDR1 SGHDT and CDR2 YYEEEE. The CDR3 coding sequence is TGTGCCAGCACCCAGGGGGGACCACGTACCGATGGCTACACCTTC. Translated, it gives CASTQGGPRTDGYTF.

The chain joins TRBV6-5 to TRBJ2-7; the D gene is possibly TRBD2 (6 bases). Trimming took 4 bases from V and 0 from J, leaving 16 bases between them. The CDR3 consists of 16 residues. Germline CDR1 reads MNHEY; CDR2 reads SVGAGI. CDR3 DNA sequence: TGTGCCAGCAGTTTAACCGGGACTTTCAGCTCCTACGAGCAGTACTTC. Its protein product is CASSLTGTFSSYEQYF.

This clone was observed a few times. The chain couples TRBV9 to TRBJ1-1; 8 positions agree with TRBD1. Per the germline V gene, CDR1 is SGDLS and CDR2 is YYNGEE. This CDR3 contains 17 residues. V lost 0 bases to trimming and J lost 3 bases; unmatched junction nucleotides: 10. DNA of the CDR3: TGTGCCAGCAGCGTAGATGAGGTAGACAGGGGATACACTGAAGCTTTCTTT. It encodes CASSVDEVDRGYTEAFF.

The J gene is TRBJ2-3, the V gene TRBV11-2, with a possible D match to TRBD1 (5 bases). Trimming took off 1 base at V and 3 bases at J, with 11 bases between the two ends. Germline V lookup: CDR1 SGHAT, CDR2 FQNNGV. CDR3 length equals 15 residues. The CDR3 sequence is CASSLVRVRTDTQYF. The CDR3, as DNA: TGTGCCAGCAGCTTAGTCAGGGTGCGGACAGATACGCAGTATTTT.

The chain is built from TRBV3-1 (or the pseudogene TRBV3-2) and TRBJ2-5, with 12 bases that match TRBD2. In germline, CDR1 is LGHDT, CDR2 YNNKEL (reference sequence). V shed 8 bases and J 4 bases; nucleotides not matched to a gene: 5. This CDR3 region has 14 residues. CDR3: CASSPGLAGETQYF. CDR3 in DNA: TGTGCCAGCTCTCCGGGACTAGCGGGAGAGACCCAGTACTTC.

The chain is built from TRBV5-4 and TRBJ2-4; maybe TRBD1 (6 bases). Trimming cost V 1 base and J 1 base, with 6 bases left between them. The CDR3 extends over 14 amino acids. CDR1 is SGHNT and CDR2 is YYREEE in the germline V gene (reference sequence). CDR3 sequence reads: CASSLRGAKNIQYF. The CDR3 nucleotides are TGTGCCAGCAGCTTGAGGGGGGCCAAAAACATTCAGTACTTC.

The gene calls are TRBV18 and TRBJ2-2, with D unresolved. V was clipped by 3 bases and J by 3 bases, with 5 bases between them. Germline-derived CDR1 and CDR2 are KGHSH and LQKENI. CDR3 length: 13 residues. In DNA form, the CDR3 reads TGTGCCAGCTCACCCCAGGACACCGGGGAGCTGTTTTTT. Its protein product is CASSPQDTGELFF.

The J gene is TRBJ2-1, the V gene TRBV29-1; D remains unclear. Trimming took 3 bases from V and 4 from J, leaving 7 bases between them. CDR1 is SQVTM and CDR2 is ANQGSEA in the germline V gene. The CDR3 runs 12 residues. The CDR3 DNA is TGCAGCGTTGAGAACGGGTACAATGAGCAGTTCTTC. Its translation is CSVENGYNEQFF.

This clone was detected once. V and J are TRBV30 and TRBJ1-6, with D hard to call. Germline CDR1 and CDR2: GTSNPN and SVGIG (reference sequence). Trimming removed 3 bases at V and 0 bases at J, with 9 bases between. The length of the CDR3 is 15 residues. CDR3 DNA: TGTGCCTGGAGACCGGGAAACTCCTATAATTCACCCCTCCACTTT. This gives the protein CAWRPGNSYNSPLHF.

The CDR3 sequence is CASRRGLAGGTTNTGELFF. Written as DNA, the CDR3 is TGTGCCAGCAGAAGGGGTCTAGCGGGGGGCACCACGAACACCGGGGAGCTGTTTTTT. This chain uses TRBV11-2 with TRBJ2-2, with 11 bases matching TRBD2. The junction had 12 bases not matched to a gene; V was cut back by 6 bases and J by 0 bases. This CDR3 is built from 19 residues. Germline-derived CDR1 and CDR2 are SGHAT and FQNNGV.

The genes are TRBV7-2 and TRBJ2-2; 8 nucleotides line up with TRBD1. CDR1 and CDR2 from the germline V gene are SGHTA and FQGNSA. V shed 5 bases and J 0 bases; nucleotides not matched to a gene: 2. The CDR3 contains 15 residues. The CDR3: CASSPGGPNTGELFF. Written as DNA, the CDR3 is TGTGCCAGCAGCCCAGGGGGCCCGAACACCGGGGAGCTGTTTTTT.

V gene TRBV19 combines with J gene TRBJ2-1; possibly TRBD1 for D (5 bases). CDR1 and CDR2 (germline): LNHDA, SQIVND (reference sequence). CDR3 length: 13 amino acids. V lost 6 bases to trimming and J lost 7 bases, with 13 bases between them. CDR3 residues: CASRTTQENEQFF. The DNA for the CDR3 is TGTGCCAGTAGAACAACACAGGAGAATGAGCAGTTCTTC.

V and J are TRBV2 and TRBJ2-7, with a possible D match to TRBD2 (5 bases). The germline gives CDR1 SNHLY, CDR2 FYNNEI. This CDR3 has 14 residues. V dropped 8 bases and J dropped 2 bases, with 16 bases sitting between them. Written as DNA, the CDR3 is TGTGCCAGCCGGAGGCGGACGGTACCCTACGAGCAGTACTTC. It translates to CASRRRTVPYEQYF.

This clone is medium-sized within its sample. The genes are TRBV13 and TRBJ1-3; tentatively, D is TRBD1 (6 bases). CDR1 is PRHDT, CDR2 FYEKMQ, per germline (reference sequence). Trimming left V 5 bases short and J 2 bases short, with 7 bases between. The CDR3 length is 13 residues. The CDR3 sequence: CASSHRAGNTIYF. CDR3 DNA: TGTGCCAGCAGCCACAGGGCTGGAAACACCATATATTTT.

CDR3 bases: TGTGCCAGCAGTAGACGACCGGACAGGGTTGAGACCCAGTACTTC. Its translation is CASSRRPDRVETQYF. The J gene is TRBJ2-5, the V gene TRBV2, with 8 bases fitting TRBD1. Per germline, CDR1 SNHLY and CDR2 FYNNEI. The CDR3 is made up of 15 amino acids. The J segment lost 5 bases and the V segment lost 5 bases, leaving 10 bases of the junction unmatched.

The rearrangement joins TRBV7-2 to TRBJ1-2; 8 bases are a match to TRBD1. The CDR3 sequence is 19 residues long. The V gene end was trimmed by 2 bases and the J gene end by 0 bases; junction bases not matched to a gene: 14. The germline V gene encodes CDR1 SGHTA and CDR2 FQGNSA. In nucleotides, the CDR3 is TGTGCCAGCAGCTTATTTGTGGATCTCCAGGGGGCGACTAACTATGGCTACACCTTC. Amino acid sequence: CASSLFVDLQGATNYGYTF.

The chain couples TRBV9 to TRBJ1-2; possible D gene TRBD1, 5 bases. Germline V gene sequence: CDR1 SGDLS, CDR2 YYNGEE. The CDR3 runs to 14 residues. V was clipped by 6 bases and J by 1 base, with 13 bases between them. The CDR3, as DNA: TGTGCCAGCACCTTGGACACGAATAACTATGGCTACACCTTC. This gives the protein CASTLDTNNYGYTF. The full variable domain, rest sourced from reference TRBV9 and TRBJ1-2, is DSGVTQTPKHLITATGQRVTLRCSPRSGDLSVYWYQQSLDQGLQFLIQYYNGEERAKGNILERFSAQQFPDLHSELNLSSLELGDSALYFCASTLDTNNYGYTFGSGTRLTVV.

About this clone itself: This sample includes further DNA sequences coding for the same CDR3. J is TRBJ2-2 and V is TRBV3-1 (or the pseudogene TRBV3-2); a weak D match, TRBD2 (5 bases). The CDR3 consists of 14 residues. V shed 1 base and J shed 3 bases, with 6 bases lying between them. The germline V gene encodes CDR1 LGHDT and CDR2 YNNKEL (reference sequence). CDR3 sequence (DNA): TGTGCCAGCAGCCAAGGAGGGTACACCGGGGAGCTGTTTTTT. As protein: CASSQGGYTGELFF.